The subject of this entry is one T cell receptor beta chain. Each participant's cohort was designated according to participant-reported clinical history. The data were produced by immunoSEQ multiplex PCR, yet TCRdb's version contains in-frame clones alone and is incomplete. This table has approximately 250,000 clones, roughly 79% appearing once. The source of the sample is a study of blood T cell repertoires in COVID-19. Material for sequencing was PBMCs or T cells enriched from blood (not recorded which). The clonotype was recovered from a middle-aged man who had recovered from COVID-19.

CDR3 protein: CASSPPGGTTDTQYF. CDR3 nucleotides: TGTGCCAGCAGTCCACCCGGGGGAACCACAGATACGCAGTATTTT. The V gene is TRBV28, the J gene TRBJ2-3, with D possibly matching TRBD2 (6 bases). Germline V gene lookup returns CDR1 MDHEN and CDR2 SYDVKM. This CDR3 contains 15 residues. Trimming removed 5 bases from V and 2 bases from J, with 14 bases in between.